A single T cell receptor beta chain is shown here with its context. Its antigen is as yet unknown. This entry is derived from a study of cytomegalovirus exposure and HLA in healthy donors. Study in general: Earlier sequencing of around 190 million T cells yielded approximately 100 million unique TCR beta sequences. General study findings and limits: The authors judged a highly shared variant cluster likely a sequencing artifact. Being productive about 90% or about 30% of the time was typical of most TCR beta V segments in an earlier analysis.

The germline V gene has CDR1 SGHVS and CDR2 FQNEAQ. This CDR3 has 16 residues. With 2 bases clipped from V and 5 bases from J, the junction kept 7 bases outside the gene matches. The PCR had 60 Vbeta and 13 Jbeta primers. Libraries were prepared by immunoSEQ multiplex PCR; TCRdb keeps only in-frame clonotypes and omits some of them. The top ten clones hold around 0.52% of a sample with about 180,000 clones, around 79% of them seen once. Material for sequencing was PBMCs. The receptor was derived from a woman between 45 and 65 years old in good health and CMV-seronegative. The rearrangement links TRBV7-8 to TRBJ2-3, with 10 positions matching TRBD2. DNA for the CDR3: TGTGCCAGCAGCTTACCTAGCGGGGGAGAGGGAGATACGCAGTATTTT. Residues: CASSLPSGGEGDTQYF.